Included here is one T cell receptor (beta chain) sequence, with context. The antigen is not known. The entry originates in a study of cytomegalovirus exposure and HLA in healthy donors. The PCR ran on 60 Vbeta and 13 Jbeta primers. Data came from immunoSEQ multiplex PCR; TCRdb stores just in-frame clones and leaves some out. The profile covers approximately 140,000 clones, with about two thirds appearing a single time and roughly 3% taken by the ten largest. Study-level findings and limits: The study labeled more than 150 TCR beta chains cytomegalovirus-associated. A prior analysis recorded that most TCR beta V segments were productive about 90% or about 30% of the time. In terms of immune exposure information, only CMV serostatus was available.

The sequence came from an older woman in good health and CMV-seropositive. Sequencing was done on a sample of PBMCs.

The CDR3 DNA is TGTGCCAGCAGACAGGGACAGGGGGCTGACACTGAAGCTTTCTTT. This translates into CASRQGQGADTEAFF. The chain uses TRBV6-5 and TRBJ1-1, with TRBD1 matching 12 bases. V shed 6 bases and J 3 bases; nucleotides not matched to a gene: 5. Germline-derived CDR1 and CDR2 are MNHEY and SVGAGI. CDR3 size: 15 residues.